This T cell receptor beta chain emerged from a study of blood T cell repertoires in COVID-19. CDR1 MDHEN and CDR2 SYDVKM come from the germline V gene. V was clipped by 7 bases and J by 2 bases, with 12 bases between them. The CDR3 totals 14 residues. Clones were sequenced by immunoSEQ multiplex PCR, and TCRdb holds only the in-frame ones, with some missing. The sample gives 300,000 to 400,000 clones, around 89% of which show up once; 4% is in the top ten. The sequenced material came from peripheral blood. The TCR originated in a woman in her 50s with active or convalescent COVID-19. This sequence joins TRBV28 and TRBJ1-5; no clear D gene. The CDR3, as DNA: TGTGCCAGCACCGCCCCGGGTGGCAATCAGCCCCAGCATTTT. It specifies CASTAPGGNQPQHF.